What follows are 13 T cell receptor beta chains derived from one specimen sequenced in a study of cytomegalovirus exposure and HLA in healthy donors. The PCR employed 60 Vbeta primers together with 13 Jbeta primers. The protocol was immunoSEQ multiplex PCR, while the TCRdb copy is restricted to in-frame clones and leaves out a portion. The sample lists more than 140,000 clones, about 79% seen once, with about 0.64% in the top ten. Sequencing was performed on PBMCs. The source of these receptors is a male donor in good health and CMV-seronegative.

The chain joins TRBV19 to TRBJ2-2, with D possibly TRBD2 on 6 matching bases. The CDR3 covers 16 residues. Trimming shortened V by 0 bases and J by 6 bases, and 14 bases separated the two germline ends. CDR1 is LNHDA, CDR2 SQIVND, per germline (reference sequence). This CDR3 reads CASSIEARLVAGELFF. CDR3 nucleotide sequence: TGTGCCAGTAGTATAGAGGCGAGACTAGTTGCCGGGGAGCTGTTTTTT.

The chain is built from TRBV9 and TRBJ2-7, with D hard to call. Germline values: CDR1 SGDLS, CDR2 YYNGEE. V shed 0 bases and J shed 5 bases, with 9 bases lying between them. The CDR3 runs to 13 residues. CDR3 protein: CASSVGVTHEQYF. The CDR3 bases are TGTGCCAGCAGCGTAGGTGTTACACACGAGCAGTACTTC.

V is TRBV19 and J is TRBJ1-5; D gene uncertain. The length of the CDR3 is 14 residues. The germline CDR1 and CDR2 sequences are LNHDA and SQIVND (reference sequence). With 0 bases removed from V and 5 bases from J, the gap between germline ends came to 8 bases. The DNA of the CDR3 is TGTGCCAGTAGTATAGATGTCGGAGATCAGCCCCAGCATTTT. This encodes CASSIDVGDQPQHF.

This clone has only one observation. The chain uses TRBV5-1 and TRBJ2-4, with 10 bases identical to TRBD2. The CDR3 totals 17 residues. Germline CDR1 is SGHRS and CDR2 is YFSETQ. Trimming took 0 bases from V and 9 from J; bases not matched to a gene: 12. As DNA, the CDR3 is TGCGCCAGCAGCTTGGCCAGTGACGGACTAGCGGCCGGCATTCAGTACTTC. This codes for CASSLASDGLAAGIQYF. Full variable domain (outside the CDR3, taken from reference TRBV5-1 and TRBJ2-4): KAGVTQTPRYLIKTRGQQVTLSCSPISGHRSVSWYQQTPGQGLQFLFEYFSETQRNKGNFPGRFSGRQFSNSRSEMNVSTLELGDSALYLCASSLASDGLAAGIQYFGAGTRLSVL.

The chain joins TRBV18 to TRBJ2-7; TRBD1 is a possible D gene (6 bases). V gave up 5 bases and J gave up 3 bases, with 20 bases separating them. Germline V gene lookup returns CDR1 KGHSH and CDR2 LQKENI. The CDR3 totals 16 residues. CDR3 protein: CASSADDLDRRYEQYF. In DNA, the CDR3 is TGTGCCAGCTCAGCGGACGACCTAGACAGGCGCTACGAGCAGTACTTC.

The chain has TRBV29-1 and TRBJ2-3; unclear D gene. Germline lookup yields CDR1 SQVTM and CDR2 ANQGSEA. The V end was cut by 4 bases, the J end by 0 bases, with 5 bases between. The CDR3 is 12 residues long. This CDR3 reads CSVGTSTDTQYF. CDR3 DNA: TGCAGCGTTGGCACTAGCACAGATACGCAGTATTTT.

The V and J genes are TRBV5-4 and TRBJ1-1; D may be TRBD1 (5 bases). The CDR3 contains 14 residues. Germline values: CDR1 SGHNT, CDR2 YYREEE (reference sequence). The ends were cut back, 4 bases at V and 4 bases at J, with 14 bases in the middle. The DNA for the CDR3 is TGTGCCAGCAGCCTCAGGGTGGAGGGCACTGAAGCTTTCTTT. The encoded protein is CASSLRVEGTEAFF.

The chain recombines TRBV5-4 with TRBJ1-3, with no clear D. The CDR3 has 17 residues. Germline loops: CDR1 SGHNT, CDR2 YYREEE (reference sequence). Trimming took 0 bases from V and 0 from J, leaving 13 bases between them. The CDR3 spells CASSLAGQASSGNTIYF. The CDR3 DNA follows: TGTGCCAGCAGCTTGGCCGGCCAGGCGAGCTCTGGAAACACCATATATTTT. Based on the CDR3 plus reference TRBV5-4 and TRBJ1-3, the full variable domain is ETGVTQSPTHLIKTRGQQVTLRCSSQSGHNTVSWYQQALGQGPQFIFQYYREEENGRGNFPPRFSGLQFPNYSSELNVNALELDDSALYLCASSLAGQASSGNTIYFGEGSWLTVV.

J is TRBJ1-5 and V is TRBV30, with D maybe TRBD1 (5 bases). The V end was cut by 1 base, the J end by 5 bases, with 15 bases between. The CDR3 runs 15 residues. Germline V gene data show CDR1 as GTSNPN and CDR2 as SVGIG (reference sequence). The CDR3 coding sequence is TGTGCCTGGAGTGCTCCAGGGAGGAGGGATCAGCCCCAGCATTTT. Translated: CAWSAPGRRDQPQHF.

This clone appeared a single time. V and J are TRBV5-1 and TRBJ2-3; weak D call: TRBD2 (5 bases). The CDR3 extends over 15 amino acids. V lost 0 bases, J lost 2 bases, and 10 bases lay in between. Per the germline V gene, CDR1 is SGHRS and CDR2 is YFSETQ. For the CDR3, the DNA is TGCGCCAGCAGCTTGGAGGGTAGCGCCACAGATACGCAGTATTTT. Encoded protein: CASSLEGSATDTQYF.

The rearrangement joins TRBV27 to TRBJ2-1, with TRBD2 identical over 12 bases. The CDR3 loop spans 16 amino acids. V shed 5 bases and J 5 bases; nucleotides not matched to a gene: 7. Germline-derived CDR1 and CDR2 are MNHEY and SMNVEV (reference sequence). CDR3 sequence (DNA): TGTGCCAGCAGTAGGCAACTAGCGGGGGGACACAATGAGCAGTTCTTC. Translated, it gives CASSRQLAGGHNEQFF.

The J gene is TRBJ1-1, the V gene TRBV5-1; 8 bases map to TRBD1. The germline CDR1 and CDR2 sequences are SGHRS and YFSETQ. This CDR3 is 18 amino acids long. Trimming at V came to 0 bases and at J to 0 bases, leaving 10 bases not matched to a gene. For the CDR3, the DNA is TGCGCCAGCAGCTTGGCGGAGGGACAGGACTATATGAACACTGAAGCTTTCTTT. The encoded protein is CASSLAEGQDYMNTEAFF.

The count of this clone is one. The chain is built from TRBV5-8 and TRBJ2-7, with 9 bases fitting TRBD1. Trimming cost V 4 bases and J 6 bases; bases outside gene matches: 5. CDR1 and CDR2 (germline): SGHTS, YDEGEE. The CDR3 covers 13 residues. The chain's CDR3 is CASSKGQGGEQYF. In DNA form, the CDR3 reads TGTGCCAGCAGCAAGGGACAGGGTGGCGAGCAGTACTTC.